This entry lists 14 T cell receptor beta chains sequenced from one sample in a study of vaccination and CD4 T cells after COVID-19 (dated by TCRdb to between 2021 and 2023). Their recognized antigens are unknown. Sample treatment or condition, as interpreted from the label and publication: approximately 9-day PBMC culture with coronavirus spike peptide pools or control peptides (ViraFEST assay). CD4+ T cells from unexposed donors were collected before the COVID-19 pandemic (2011-2018). The library was prepared using PCR. Data came from an Illumina iSeq 100. TCR sequencing of DNA from cultured CD4+ T cells used the Oncomine TCR Beta short-read assay at the Johns Hopkins FTIC core. In-frame beta chains were kept once TCRdb had trimmed the public reads at Q25 with fastp and called clones with MiXCR. Duplicate CDR3 protein sequences are folded into a single record with the most common DNA and genes. In this sample the table shows fewer than 7,500 distinct CDR3 sequences, almost 35% of which occur a single time. In total, the top ten clones hold nearly 35% of the sample.

What was sequenced was CD4+ T cells from blood, cultured in vitro. Every receptor here comes from a human donor in good health.

V is TRBV20-1 and J is TRBJ1-5; tentatively, D is TRBD1 (5 bases). Trimming removed 7 bases at V and 5 bases at J, with 15 bases between. The CDR3 runs 13 residues. Germline loops: CDR1 DFQATT, CDR2 SNEGSKA (reference sequence). The CDR3 loop reads CSGTRETDQPQHF. The CDR3 DNA sequence: TGCAGTGGGACCAGGGAGACCGATCAGCCCCAGCATTTT.

The CDR3 DNA sequence: TGTGCCAGTAGTACTAGGGGGAACTACGAGCAGTACTTC. The encoded protein is CASSTRGNYEQYF. The V call is TRBV19, the J call TRBJ2-7; D might be TRBD1 (6 bases). The V gene's germline CDR1 is LNHDA and CDR2 SQIVND (reference sequence). Trimming left V 4 bases short and J 3 bases short, with 10 bases between. This CDR3 is 13 amino acids long.

V and J are TRBV15 and TRBJ2-5; the match to TRBD2 covers 9 bases. CDR3 length: 20 residues. V shed 0 bases and J 5 bases; nucleotides not matched to a gene: 19. Germline CDR1 and CDR2: LNHNV and YYDKDF (reference sequence). The CDR3: CATSRDWMRLAGWMGETQYF. In DNA form, the CDR3 reads TGTGCCACCAGCAGAGATTGGATGAGGCTAGCGGGGTGGATGGGGGAGACCCAGTACTTC.

This chain connects TRBV2 to TRBJ2-2, with TRBD1 identical over 8 bases. The germline V gene has CDR1 SNHLY and CDR2 FYNNEI. The CDR3 runs to 14 residues. V dropped 5 bases and J dropped 4; count of bases not matched to a gene: 3. CDR3: CASSLGQGTGELFF. Written as DNA, the CDR3 is TGTGCCAGCAGTCTCGGACAGGGCACCGGGGAGCTGTTTTTT.

This clonotype was observed a handful of times. The chain carries TRBV7-2 and TRBJ2-1; no clear D gene. The CDR3 consists of 15 residues. The V gene lost 1 base and the J gene lost 5 bases, with 12 bases spanning the gap. Germline assignment: CDR1 SGHTA and CDR2 FQGNSA. Here the CDR3 DNA reads TGTGCCAGCAGCTTAGGGGTGAGTCTCCACAATGAGCAGTTCTTC. This encodes CASSLGVSLHNEQFF.

The chain is built from TRBV20-1 and TRBJ2-5, with 8 bases that match TRBD2. J lost 2 bases, V lost 3 bases, and 5 bases had no gene match. The CDR3 extends over 14 amino acids. The germline gives CDR1 DFQATT, CDR2 SNEGSKA (reference sequence). The CDR3: CSASRGGTQETQYF. In nucleotides, the CDR3 is TGCAGTGCTAGTCGGGGGGGAACTCAAGAGACCCAGTACTTC.

There are a few counts of this clonotype. The chain is built from TRBV6-1 and TRBJ1-2, with TRBD1 matching over 9 bases. The CDR3 totals 13 residues. With 10 bases clipped from V and 2 bases from J, the junction kept 5 bases outside the gene matches. The germline V gene has CDR1 MNHNS and CDR2 SASEGT. The chain's CDR3 is CATRDRGNYGYTF. CDR3 DNA: TGTGCCACCAGAGACAGGGGGAACTATGGCTACACCTTC.

In its sample, this clonotype was seen once. Germline and junction disagree at one end, which may indicate a read error. This chain joins TRBV19 and TRBJ1-5; 11 bases are shared with TRBD1. From germline, CDR1 is LNHDA and CDR2 SQIVND (reference sequence). CDR3 length: 14 amino acids. The CDR3 DNA follows: TGTACCAGCGCCGGGACAGGGGGTCATCAGCCCCAGCATTTT. It translates to CTSAGTGGHQPQHF.

The chain is built from TRBV20-1 and TRBJ2-5; D gene ambiguous. The CDR3 contains 12 residues. Germline V gene lookup returns CDR1 DFQATT and CDR2 SNEGSKA (reference sequence). The V end lost 4 bases, the J end lost 2 bases, and 8 bases lay between the germline ends. The CDR3 loop is CSANRRQETQYF. CDR3 bases: TGCAGTGCTAACCGGCGGCAAGAGACCCAGTACTTC.

The CDR3 protein is CASSTTGGGEQYF. The CDR3 DNA sequence: TGTGCCAGCAGCACCACAGGGGGAGGCGAGCAGTACTTC. This sequence joins TRBV7-9 and TRBJ2-7, with TRBD1 identical over 8 bases. The V segment lost 5 bases and the J segment 6 bases; nucleotides outside the gene matches: 6. The CDR3 contains 13 residues. Germline assignment: CDR1 SEHNR and CDR2 FQNEAQ (reference sequence).

This chain uses TRBV19 with TRBJ1-1; 10 bases align to TRBD1. There are 13 residues in the CDR3. CDR1 and CDR2 from the germline V gene are LNHDA and SQIVND (reference sequence). Unmatched junction bases numbered 7, after V lost 10 bases and J lost 5 bases. The CDR3 reads CATTGTGVTEAFF. CDR3 coding DNA: TGTGCCACTACCGGGACAGGGGTAACTGAAGCTTTCTTT.

This clonotype has only one observation. This sequence joins TRBV5-5 and TRBJ1-5, with D possibly matching TRBD1 (6 bases). The CDR3 consists of 15 residues. Germline V gives CDR1 SGHKS, CDR2 YYEKEE (reference sequence). V gave up 4 bases and J gave up 0 bases, with 11 bases separating them. CDR3 in DNA: TGTGCCAGCAGCGGTACAGGGAATAGCAATCAGCCCCAGCATTTT. It specifies CASSGTGNSNQPQHF.

V usage is TRBV20-1 and J usage is TRBJ1-5, with D possibly TRBD1 on 6 matching bases. Trimming removed 3 bases from V and 6 bases from J, with 18 bases in between. CDR3 length equals 15 residues. The germline V gene has CDR1 DFQATT and CDR2 SNEGSKA (reference sequence). The CDR3 protein is CSARSNRVGGQPQHF. CDR3 nucleotides: TGCAGTGCTAGGTCGAACAGGGTGGGTGGTCAGCCCCAGCATTTT.

This clonotype turned up a few times. The chain carries TRBV6-5 and TRBJ1-2, with D possibly matching TRBD1 (6 bases). Trimming shortened V by 1 base and J by 7 bases, and 13 bases separated the two germline ends. CDR1 MNHEY and CDR2 SVGAGI come from the germline V gene. The CDR3 length is 14 residues. The CDR3 loop reads CASSYWAGVGGYTF. In nucleotides, the CDR3 is TGTGCCAGCAGTTACTGGGCAGGGGTAGGTGGCTACACCTTC.